These 19 T cell receptor beta chains came from one sample sequenced in a study of PD-L1 blockade in urothelial cancer. Profiling relied on immunoSEQ multiplex PCR, and the TCRdb table lists in-frame clones only, not all of them. The sample shows under 130,000 clones, approximately 85% of them seen only once. This sample comprised PBMCs, obtained around atezolizumab (anti-PD-L1) treatment. The source is a man in his fifties with urothelial cancer.

The chain joins TRBV19 to TRBJ2-3; tentative D call: TRBD2 (5 bases). The CDR3 extends over 13 amino acids. Trimming took 3 bases from V and 3 from J, leaving 7 bases between them. CDR1 and CDR2 (germline): LNHDA, SQIVND (reference sequence). The CDR3 region has the DNA TGTGCCAGTAGTATTGGACTTACAGATACGCAGTATTTT. Protein sequence: CASSIGLTDTQYF.

The chain joins TRBV9 to TRBJ2-1, with D perhaps TRBD1 (5 bases). Germline loops: CDR1 SGDLS, CDR2 YYNGEE. The V and J ends lost 3 bases and 6 bases respectively, with 13 bases between them. The CDR3 runs 14 residues. The CDR3 DNA reads TGTGCCAGCAGCGGACGGTGGGGCCTCAATGAGCAGTTCTTC. It is translated as CASSGRWGLNEQFF.

This sequence joins TRBV6-5 and TRBJ2-1; 8 nucleotides match TRBD1. The CDR3 sequence is 16 residues long. Germline CDR1 MNHEY, CDR2 SVGAGI. V lost 4 bases, J lost 2 bases, and 7 bases stayed unmatched. CDR3 sequence reads: CASSLPRTGTYNEQFF. The CDR3 DNA reads TGTGCCAGCAGTTTGCCACGGACAGGGACCTACAATGAGCAGTTCTTC.

This clone was seen only a few times. The chain recombines TRBV28 with TRBJ2-1, with 11 bases lining up with TRBD2. CDR1 is MDHEN and CDR2 is SYDVKM in the germline V gene. J lost 4 bases, V lost 6 bases, and 8 bases had no gene match. This CDR3 spans 16 amino acids. The CDR3 nucleotides read TGTGCCAGCAGGTCAACTAGCGGGAGTATTTACAATGAGCAGTTCTTC. Translated: CASRSTSGSIYNEQFF.

The CDR3 DNA is TGTGCCAGCAGTATCCGGGACAGAGATCAGCCCCAGCATTTT. Amino acids: CASSIRDRDQPQHF. V usage is TRBV2 and J usage is TRBJ1-5; 7 nucleotides align to TRBD1. This CDR3 region has 14 residues. V shed 5 bases and J 5 bases; nucleotides not matched to a gene: 6. The germline gives CDR1 SNHLY, CDR2 FYNNEI.

This rearrangement joins TRBV18 to TRBJ2-1; 10 bases align to TRBD2. Looked up from germline, CDR1 is KGHSH and CDR2 is LQKENI. V lost 3 bases and J lost 7; bases outside the gene matches: 9. The CDR3 has 16 amino acids. CDR3 amino acids: CASSPLAGGLGNEQFF. The CDR3 coding sequence is TGTGCCAGCTCACCGTTAGCGGGAGGCCTAGGAAATGAGCAGTTCTTC.

There are a few counts of this clone. The genes are TRBV30 and TRBJ1-2, with 7 bases that match TRBD1. There are 13 residues in the CDR3. CDR1 and CDR2 (germline): GTSNPN, SVGIG (reference sequence). The V segment lost 4 bases and the J segment 4 bases; nucleotides outside the gene matches: 6. This chain's CDR3 is CAWMGQKIYGYTF. As DNA, the CDR3 is TGTGCCTGGATGGGACAGAAGATCTATGGCTACACCTTC.

This rearrangement joins TRBV19 to TRBJ1-5, with D tentatively TRBD1 (6 bases). Looked up from germline, CDR1 is LNHDA and CDR2 is SQIVND (reference sequence). V shed 6 bases and J shed 7 bases, with 19 bases lying between them. This CDR3 has 15 amino acids. CDR3 sequence reads: CASRRQVEDWQPQHF. The CDR3 region has the DNA TGTGCCAGTAGGAGACAGGTGGAGGATTGGCAGCCCCAGCATTTT.

V and J are TRBV20-1 and TRBJ2-7, with D perhaps matching TRBD2 (5 bases). Germline V gives CDR1 DFQATT, CDR2 SNEGSKA (reference sequence). The CDR3 consists of 11 residues. The V and J ends lost 6 bases and 4 bases respectively, with 10 bases between them. CDR3 sequence reads: CSAQSGYEQYF. The CDR3 nucleotides are TGCAGTGCACAGAGCGGTTACGAGCAGTACTTC.

This clone has only a few counts. The J gene is TRBJ2-1, the V gene TRBV6-1, with 12 positions matching TRBD2. Germline V lookup: CDR1 MNHNS, CDR2 SASEGT. This CDR3 is built from 17 residues. V dropped 2 bases and J dropped 8; count of bases not matched to a gene: 10. The CDR3 bases are TGTGCCAGCAGTGAATCCCTAGCGGGAGGGCCTGGGGATGAGCAGTTCTTC. It codes for CASSESLAGGPGDEQFF.

The CDR3 DNA is TGTGCCAGCAGCTTGGGACAGGGGTGGAGGGCTAACTATGGCTACACCTTC. It specifies CASSLGQGWRANYGYTF. The chain couples TRBV5-4 to TRBJ1-2; 8 bases are shared with TRBD1. This CDR3 spans 17 amino acids. The germline CDR1 and CDR2 sequences are SGHNT and YYREEE (reference sequence). V dropped 0 bases and J dropped 0; count of bases not matched to a gene: 7.

The CDR3 coding sequence is TGCGCCAGCAGCCAAGTCGGACTAGCGGGAGGGCCTAGGAACACCGGGGAGCTGTTTTTT. Protein: CASSQVGLAGGPRNTGELFF. The rearrangement links TRBV4-1 to TRBJ2-2, with TRBD2 matching 15 bases. CDR3 length equals 20 residues. Germline CDR1 MGHRA, CDR2 YSYEKL. Trimming cost V 1 base and J 1 base; bases outside gene matches: 7.

The chain couples TRBV5-5 to TRBJ1-3; D possibly corresponds to TRBD1 (5 bases). This CDR3 contains 16 residues. With 1 base removed from V and 1 base from J, the gap between germline ends came to 12 bases. The germline V gene has CDR1 SGHKS and CDR2 YYEKEE (reference sequence). The CDR3 sequence: CASSLTARVSGNTIYF. DNA for the CDR3: TGTGCCAGCAGCTTGACGGCCAGGGTGTCTGGAAACACCATATATTTT.

The rearrangement uses TRBV29-1 and TRBJ2-7; D may be TRBD2 (6 bases). The ends were cut back, 4 bases at V and 2 bases at J, with 21 bases in the middle. The CDR3 sequence is 16 residues long. CDR1 is SQVTM and CDR2 is ANQGSEA in the germline V gene. The CDR3 loop reads CSVGKRVTERTYEQYF. CDR3 nucleotides: TGCAGCGTTGGGAAGCGGGTGACGGAACGAACCTACGAGCAGTACTTC.

The chain recombines TRBV7-8 with TRBJ2-1; 10 bases are a match to TRBD2. Germline trimming cut 5 bases from V and 6 bases from J; bases unmatched to any gene: 19. Germline V CDR1 and CDR2: SGHVS, FQNEAQ. This CDR3 comprises 19 residues. CDR3 DNA: TGTGCCAGCAGCACCCGTATAGCCAGCGGGAGGGCCCGAGGCAATGAGCAGTTCTTC. Encoded protein: CASSTRIASGRARGNEQFF.

This clone is a singleton in its sample. This sequence joins TRBV14 and TRBJ2-7; 10 bases fit TRBD2. The CDR3 covers 15 residues. Germline CDR1 reads SGHDN; CDR2 reads FVKESK. The J segment lost 6 bases and the V segment lost 3 bases, leaving 8 bases of the junction unmatched. CDR3 sequence: CASSHILAGDGEQYF. The CDR3 bases are TGTGCCAGCAGCCACATCCTAGCGGGAGATGGCGAGCAGTACTTC.

This chain uses TRBV18 with TRBJ2-3; 14 nucleotides agree with TRBD2. Germline CDR1 KGHSH, CDR2 LQKENI. The junction had 5 bases not matched to a gene; V was cut back by 3 bases and J by 0 bases. This CDR3 has 18 residues. The CDR3 DNA is TGTGCCAGCTCACCCGGGACTAGCGGGAGATCTAGCACAGATACGCAGTATTTT. Encoded protein: CASSPGTSGRSSTDTQYF.

There are a few counts of this clone. The CDR3 reads CASSVEYAGGREQFF. The DNA of the CDR3 is TGTGCCAGCAGCGTAGAATACGCCGGAGGGCGTGAGCAGTTCTTC. The chain uses TRBV9 and TRBJ2-1; tentative D call: TRBD2 (6 bases). CDR1 is SGDLS, CDR2 YYNGEE, per germline. Between the trimmed V and J ends, which lost 0 bases and 9 bases, there was a span of 16 bases. This CDR3 spans 15 amino acids.

The chain joins TRBV19 to TRBJ2-6; 8 bases fit TRBD1. J lost 0 bases, V lost 4 bases, and 5 bases had no gene match. Germline values: CDR1 LNHDA, CDR2 SQIVND (reference sequence). The CDR3 contains 17 residues. CDR3 bases: TGTGCCAGTAGTACGGGACAGGAGTACTCTGGGGCCAACGTCCTGACTTTC. It is translated as CASSTGQEYSGANVLTF.